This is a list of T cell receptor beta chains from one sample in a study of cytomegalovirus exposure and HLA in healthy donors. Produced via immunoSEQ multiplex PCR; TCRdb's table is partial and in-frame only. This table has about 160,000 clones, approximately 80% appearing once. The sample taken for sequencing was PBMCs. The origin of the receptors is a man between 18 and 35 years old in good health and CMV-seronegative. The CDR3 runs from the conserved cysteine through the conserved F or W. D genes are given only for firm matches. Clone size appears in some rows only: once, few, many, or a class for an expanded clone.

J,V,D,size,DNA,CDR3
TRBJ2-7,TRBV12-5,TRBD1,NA,TGTGCTAGTGGGATTCAGGGGGCCGGCTACGAGCAGTACTTC,CASGIQGAGYEQYF
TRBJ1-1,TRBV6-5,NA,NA,TGTGCCAGCAGTTACTCAGGGGTCCCCACTGAAGCTTTCTTT,CASSYSGVPTEAFF
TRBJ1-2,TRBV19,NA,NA,TGTGCCAGTATTTCGGACAGACGTAACTATGGCTACACCTTC,CASISDRRNYGYTF
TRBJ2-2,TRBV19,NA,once,TGTGCCAGTACTCCAGGGTTTATCGGGGAGCTGTTTTTT,CASTPGFIGELFF
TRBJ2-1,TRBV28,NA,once,TGTGCCAGCAGCCTGCTTGGGCCCACCTACAATGAGCAGTTCTTC,CASSLLGPTYNEQFF
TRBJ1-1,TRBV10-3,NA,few,TGTGCCATCAGTGAAACCTACAACACTGAAGCTTTCTTT,CAISETYNTEAFF
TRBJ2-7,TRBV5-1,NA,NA,TGCGCCAGCAGCTCCGGGCTGAGACAGGACTCAAGCTACGAGCAGTACTTC,CASSSGLRQDSSYEQYF
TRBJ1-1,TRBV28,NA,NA,TGTGCCAGCAGTTTAGGCAGGGATTTAATGATTAAGGCTGAAGCTTTCTTT,CASSLGRDLMIKAEAFF
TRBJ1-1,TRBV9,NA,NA,TGTGCCAGCAGCGACGAGGGAGGGACAGCTTTCTTT,CASSDEGGTAFF
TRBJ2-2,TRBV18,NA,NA,TGTGCCAGCTCACCGGTCGATAGCGGGAACACCGGGGAGCTGTTTTTT,CASSPVDSGNTGELFF
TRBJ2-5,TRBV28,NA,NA,TGTGCCAGCAGTTCAGAGGACATCAGGGCCCAGTACTTC,CASSSEDIRAQYF
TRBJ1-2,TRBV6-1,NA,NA,TGTGCCAGCAGTGACTCAGGGAACTATGGCTACACCTTC,CASSDSGNYGYTF
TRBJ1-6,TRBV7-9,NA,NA,TGTTCCAGCAGCTTAGGGAGCTCCTATAATTCACCCCTCCACTTT,CSSSLGSSYNSPLHF
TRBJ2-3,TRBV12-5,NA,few,TGTGCTAGTGGTTTGGGAGGGCTGGATACGCAGTATTTT,CASGLGGLDTQYF